The 20 T cell receptor beta chains listed next were all sequenced from one sample in a study of T cells in Graves' hyperthyroidism and ophthalmopathy. Amplified TCR beta CDR3 regions came from RNA transcripts. During a first-round RT-PCR of the TCR CDR3, the HTBI primer set was used. TCRdb re-derived calls from the multiplex PCR reads in MiXCR, one entry per CDR3 protein. The table has about 270,000 distinct CDR3 sequences, about 20% seen once; the top ten hold roughly 60%. Sequenced sample: blood. The origin of the receptors is a man younger than 45 with Graves' ophthalmopathy.

This clonotype was observed a handful of times. The rearrangement links TRBV7-2 to TRBJ2-1, with D perhaps TRBD1 (6 bases). V shed 5 bases and J shed 10 bases, with 18 bases lying between them. The CDR3 sequence is 14 residues long. Germline V gives CDR1 SGHTA, CDR2 FQGNSA. As DNA, the CDR3 is TGTGCCAGCAGCCGAAAACAGGGCACAATCGAGCAGTTCTTC. Protein sequence: CASSRKQGTIEQFF.

This chain joins TRBV6-5 and TRBJ2-5, with 8 bases lining up with TRBD2. Germline-derived CDR1 and CDR2 are MNHEY and SVGAGI. V lost 4 bases, J lost 10 bases, and 2 bases stayed unmatched. This CDR3 region has 11 residues. DNA of the CDR3: TGTGCCAGCAGTTCCGGGGGGGGCCAGTACTTC. Amino acids: CASSSGGGQYF.

This clonotype showed up many times. The chain is built from TRBV28 and TRBJ2-3; no firm D call. V was pared by 1 base and J by 2 bases, with 10 bases between. This CDR3 region has 15 residues. The germline CDR1 and CDR2 sequences are MDHEN and SYDVKM. This CDR3 is CASSLLAVPTDTQYF. Written as DNA, the CDR3 is TGTGCCAGCAGTTTATTAGCAGTTCCCACAGATACGCAGTATTTT.

This clonotype was recorded a few times. The rearrangement uses TRBV7-6 and TRBJ2-1; no reliable D call. Deletions cut 1 base from V and 8 bases from J, with 12 bases between. Germline V lookup: CDR1 SGHVS, CDR2 FNYEAQ. The CDR3 runs 14 residues. CDR3 DNA: TGTGCCAGCAGCTTAGTAAACTATCAGGATGAGCAGTTCTTC. The encoded protein is CASSLVNYQDEQFF.

At least ten counts were recorded for this clonotype. This sequence joins TRBV28 and TRBJ2-7; 11 nucleotides agree with TRBD2. Germline V gene lookup returns CDR1 MDHEN and CDR2 SYDVKM. V lost 5 bases and J lost 4; bases outside the gene matches: 7. The CDR3 runs to 15 residues. CDR3 sequence reads: CASSPRLAGKYEQYF. CDR3 DNA sequence: TGTGCCAGCAGTCCAAGACTAGCGGGAAAATACGAGCAGTACTTC.

The table lists this clonotype with many counts. CDR3 DNA: TGTGCCTGGGCGGGAGGTAGTTCACCCCTCCACTTT. Translation: CAWAGGSSPLHF. The chain employs TRBV30 and TRBJ1-6; D remains ambiguous. V was shortened by 5 bases and J by 9 bases, with 11 bases between the two germline ends. Germline V gene sequence: CDR1 GTSNPN, CDR2 SVGIG (reference sequence). The CDR3 is made up of 12 amino acids.

Only a few counts were recorded for this clonotype. The chain is built from TRBV20-1 and TRBJ2-1, with 10 bases matching TRBD2. Germline-derived CDR1 and CDR2 are DFQATT and SNEGSKA (reference sequence). The CDR3 runs 15 residues. The trim removed 3 bases at V and 2 bases at J, leaving 4 bases unmatched. The CDR3 loop is CSARSAGGPYNEQFF. CDR3 in DNA: TGCAGTGCTAGGTCAGCGGGAGGGCCCTACAATGAGCAGTTCTTC.

The DNA of the CDR3 is TGCAGTGCCGAGGACTTAGCGGGGGGCCAAGAGACCCAGTACTTC. It is translated as CSAEDLAGGQETQYF. The chain links TRBV20-1 to TRBJ2-5; 10 bases agree with TRBD2. The CDR3 is 15 amino acids. Trimming took 6 bases from V and 1 from J; bases not matched to a gene: 8. CDR1 and CDR2 (germline): DFQATT, SNEGSKA (reference sequence).

As to this clonotype: This clone may be a read error of a much larger clone one base away. This CDR3 fails to terminate in the conserved phenylalanine or tryptophan, so it likely reflects a read error. This rearrangement joins TRBV6-1 to TRBJ1-1, with D perhaps TRBD1 (6 bases). With 2 bases removed from V and 5 bases from J, the gap between germline ends came to 15 bases. This CDR3 contains 15 residues. The germline V gene encodes CDR1 MNHNS and CDR2 SASEGT. The chain's CDR3 is CASSEIFGGRTEAFL. As DNA, the CDR3 is TGTGCCAGCAGTGAAATATTCGGGGGCAGGACTGAAGCTTTCCTT.

The rearrangement joins TRBV30 to TRBJ1-6, with D unclear. V was pared by 0 bases and J by 2 bases, with 8 bases between. Germline loops: CDR1 GTSNPN, CDR2 SVGIG (reference sequence). The CDR3 runs to 15 residues. The CDR3 protein is CAWSVLQTYNSPLHF. The DNA for the CDR3 is TGTGCCTGGAGTGTACTTCAGACCTATAATTCACCCCTCCACTTT.

This chain joins TRBV18 and TRBJ1-1; a possible D gene is TRBD1 (6 bases). Trimming stripped 5 bases from V and 5 bases from J, with 18 bases between. Germline-derived CDR1 and CDR2 are KGHSH and LQKENI. The CDR3 spans 15 residues. CDR3 coding DNA: TGTGCCAGCTCAGTCGTTCAGGGGCTGGGGACTGAAGCTTTCTTT. Translation: CASSVVQGLGTEAFF.

The sample holds many counts of this clonotype. Here the CDR3 DNA reads TGTGCCAGCAGCCCCGAATCTCCCCGGAACACTGAAGCTTTCTTT. Residues: CASSPESPRNTEAFF. V and J are TRBV5-6 and TRBJ1-1; no clear D gene. Germline loops: CDR1 SGHDT, CDR2 YYEEEE. This CDR3 has 15 residues. The germline V and J ends were trimmed by 4 bases and 1 base, with 14 bases remaining between them.

The rearrangement links TRBV3-1 to TRBJ2-5; D gene uncertain. CDR1 LGHDT and CDR2 YNNKEL come from the germline V gene (reference sequence). The CDR3 is 12 amino acids. Trimming left V 3 bases short and J 9 bases short, with 11 bases between. Here the CDR3 reads CASSQASSAQYF. CDR3 sequence (DNA): TGTGCCAGCAGCCAGGCCTCGAGCGCCCAGTACTTC.

The chain combines TRBV6-1 with TRBJ1-6; 7 bases agree with TRBD1. The germline V gene has CDR1 MNHNS and CDR2 SASEGT. CDR3 length equals 14 residues. Trimming removed 6 bases from V and 7 bases from J; junction bases left unmatched: 6. The CDR3 region has the DNA TGTGCCAGCAGCCCCCCCAGGGGGAATTCACCCCTCCACTTT. It is translated as CASSPPRGNSPLHF.

The V call is TRBV28, the J call TRBJ1-6; 10 nucleotides line up with TRBD1. Germline V gene lookup returns CDR1 MDHEN and CDR2 SYDVKM. Trimming took 5 bases from V and 13 from J; bases not matched to a gene: 11. The CDR3 runs to 15 residues. The CDR3 spells CASSRNPGTGAPLHF. The CDR3, as DNA: TGTGCCAGCAGTCGCAACCCAGGGACAGGGGCGCCCCTCCACTTT.

This clonotype has ten or more counts. As DNA, the CDR3 is TGTGCCAGCAGTTCCTCACTGGGGGACGGGGGTTACGAGCAGTTCTTC. Its protein is CASSSSLGDGGYEQFF. The gene calls are TRBV27 and TRBJ2-1; perhaps TRBD2 as D (6 bases). Germline V lookup: CDR1 MNHEY, CDR2 SMNVEV (reference sequence). Trimming removed 4 bases from V and 10 bases from J, with 23 bases in between. CDR3 length: 16 amino acids.

This clonotype was found many times. V and J are TRBV11-2 and TRBJ2-5, with D uncertain. CDR3 size: 11 residues. The germline V and J ends were trimmed by 5 bases and 5 bases, with 6 bases remaining between them. Looked up from germline, CDR1 is SGHAT and CDR2 is FQNNGV. CDR3 in amino acids: CASSPSETQYF. In DNA, the CDR3 is TGTGCCAGCAGCCCCTCGGAGACCCAGTACTTC.

The rearrangement uses TRBV20-1 and TRBJ2-5, with TRBD2 identical over 12 bases. This CDR3 is built from 15 residues. CDR1 is DFQATT and CDR2 is SNEGSKA in the germline V gene (reference sequence). Trimming at V came to 5 bases and at J to 0 bases, leaving 4 bases not matched to a gene. Here the CDR3 DNA reads TGCAGTGCTGCCCTAGCGGGAGGGTACCAAGAGACCCAGTACTTC. Translating gives CSAALAGGYQETQYF.

The chain carries TRBV27 and TRBJ2-7; 8 bases fit TRBD1. The CDR3 has 18 residues. In germline, CDR1 is MNHEY, CDR2 SMNVEV (reference sequence). Trimming at V came to 6 bases and at J to 2 bases, leaving 18 bases not matched to a gene. The CDR3 region has the DNA TGTGCCAGCAGCCCACTCGTAACCGGGACAGGATGGCCCTACGAGCAGTACTTC. Translation: CASSPLVTGTGWPYEQYF.

The chain is built from TRBV13 and TRBJ2-1, with TRBD1 identical over 7 bases. With V trimmed by 5 bases and J by 0 bases, 7 bases remained unmatched. This CDR3 contains 16 residues. The V gene's germline CDR1 is PRHDT and CDR2 FYEKMQ (reference sequence). The CDR3 here is CASSPEGDSSYNEQFF. Written as DNA, the CDR3 is TGTGCCAGCAGCCCAGAGGGGGACAGCTCCTACAATGAGCAGTTCTTC.